This record covers a single T cell receptor (beta chain). Its matching antigen is unknown. V gave up 4 bases and J gave up 1 base; unmatched junction bases: 12. The CDR3 sequence is 17 residues long. Per germline, CDR1 SGHRS and CDR2 YFSETQ. The data were produced by immunoSEQ multiplex PCR, yet TCRdb's version contains in-frame clones alone and is incomplete. This table has some 86,000 clones, about 90% appearing once. Pooled in the analysis were second doses at about 4 or about 12 weeks. The data derive from a study of T cell responses to AZD1222 COVID-19 vaccine. Study findings and constraints: Seropositive at baseline were only a handful of AZD1222 recipients.

The material was peripheral blood, obtained 28 days after the second AZD1222 dose. V gene TRBV5-1 combines with J gene TRBJ1-1; 8 bases align to TRBD1. The receptor was isolated from an adult who received the AZD1222 COVID-19 vaccine. This CDR3 reads CASSPGTGGSGNTEAFF. The CDR3 region has the DNA TGCGCCAGCAGCCCGGGTACAGGGGGGAGCGGGAACACTGAAGCTTTCTTT.